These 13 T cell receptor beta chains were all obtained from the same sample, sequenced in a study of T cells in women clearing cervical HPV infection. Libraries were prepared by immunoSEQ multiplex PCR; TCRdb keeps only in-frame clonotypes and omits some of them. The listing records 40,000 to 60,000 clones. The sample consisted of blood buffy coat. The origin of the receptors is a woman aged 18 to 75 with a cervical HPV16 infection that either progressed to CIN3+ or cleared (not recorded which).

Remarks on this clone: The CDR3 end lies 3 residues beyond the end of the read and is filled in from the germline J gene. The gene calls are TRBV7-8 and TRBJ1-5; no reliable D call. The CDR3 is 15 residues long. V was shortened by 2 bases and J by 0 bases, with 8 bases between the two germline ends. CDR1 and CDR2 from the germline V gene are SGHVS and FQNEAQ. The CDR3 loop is CASSLYSLSNQPQHF. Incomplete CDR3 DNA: TGTGCCAGCAGCTTATACAGTCTTAGCAATCAGCCC.

The CDR3 protein is CASSLGTGGNEQYF. CDR3 DNA (partial): TGCGCCAGCAGCTTAGGGACAGGGGGCAACGAG. The gene calls are TRBV5-1 and TRBJ2-7; 12 nucleotides match TRBD1. The sequenced fragment ends 3 residues before the CDR3 boundary, so the rest is inferred from the germline J gene. The V and J ends lost 2 bases and 5 bases, in that order; junction bases with no gene match: 2. Per germline, CDR1 SGHRS and CDR2 YFSETQ. The CDR3 contains 14 residues.

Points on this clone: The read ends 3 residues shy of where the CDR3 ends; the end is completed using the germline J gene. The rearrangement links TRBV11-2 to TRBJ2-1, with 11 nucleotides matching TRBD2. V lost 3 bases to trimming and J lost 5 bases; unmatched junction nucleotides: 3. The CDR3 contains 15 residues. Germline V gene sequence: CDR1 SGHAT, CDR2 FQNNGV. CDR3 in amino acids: CASSFSGGVNNEQFF. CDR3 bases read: TGTGCCAGCAGCTTTAGCGGGGGGGTCAACAATGAG.

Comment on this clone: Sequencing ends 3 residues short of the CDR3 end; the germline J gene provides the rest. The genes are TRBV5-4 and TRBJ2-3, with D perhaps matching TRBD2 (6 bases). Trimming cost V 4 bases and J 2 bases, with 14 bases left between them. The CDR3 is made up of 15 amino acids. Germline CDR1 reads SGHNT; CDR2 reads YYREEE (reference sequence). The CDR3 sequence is CASSLQWGLTDTQYF. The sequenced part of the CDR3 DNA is TGTGCCAGCAGCCTTCAGTGGGGACTCACAGATACG.

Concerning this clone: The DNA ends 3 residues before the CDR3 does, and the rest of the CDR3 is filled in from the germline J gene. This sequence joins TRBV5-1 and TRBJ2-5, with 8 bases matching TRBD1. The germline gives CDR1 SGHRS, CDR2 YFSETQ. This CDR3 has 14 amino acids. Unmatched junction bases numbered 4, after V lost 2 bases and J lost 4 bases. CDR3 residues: CASSFRGLGETQYF. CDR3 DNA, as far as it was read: TGCGCCAGCAGCTTCAGGGGGCTGGGAGAGACC.

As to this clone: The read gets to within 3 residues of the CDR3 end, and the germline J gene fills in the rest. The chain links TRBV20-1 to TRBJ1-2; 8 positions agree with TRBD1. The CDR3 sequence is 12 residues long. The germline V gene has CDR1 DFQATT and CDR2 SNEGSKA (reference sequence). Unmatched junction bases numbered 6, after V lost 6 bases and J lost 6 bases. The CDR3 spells CSATDRVHGYTF. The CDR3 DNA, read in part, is TGCAGTGCCACGGACAGGGTCCATGGC.

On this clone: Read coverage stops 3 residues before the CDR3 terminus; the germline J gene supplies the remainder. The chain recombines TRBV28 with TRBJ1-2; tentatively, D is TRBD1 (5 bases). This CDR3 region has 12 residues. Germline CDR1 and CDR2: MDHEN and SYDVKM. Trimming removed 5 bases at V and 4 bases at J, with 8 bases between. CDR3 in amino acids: CASSAGSYGYTF. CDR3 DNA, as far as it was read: TGTGCCAGCAGTGCAGGGTCCTATGGC.

The CDR3: CASSPVGPNTEAFF. The CDR3 bases that were read are TGTGCCAGCAGTCCCGTGGGGCCGAACACTGAA. The chain employs TRBV5-6 and TRBJ1-1; TRBD1 is a possible D gene (5 bases). The read finishes 3 residues shy of the CDR3 end, and the germline J gene is used to complete it. Deletions cut 5 bases from V and 1 base from J, with 12 bases between. Per the germline V gene, CDR1 is SGHDT and CDR2 is YYEEEE. The length of the CDR3 is 14 residues. The full variable domain, in which reference TRBV5-6 and TRBJ1-1 provide the parts outside the CDR3, is DAGVTQSPTHLIKTRGQQVTLRCSPKSGHDTVSWYQQALGQGPQFIFQYYEEEERQRGNFPDRFSGHQFPNYSSELNVNALLLGDSALYLCASSPVGPNTEAFFGQGTRLTVV.

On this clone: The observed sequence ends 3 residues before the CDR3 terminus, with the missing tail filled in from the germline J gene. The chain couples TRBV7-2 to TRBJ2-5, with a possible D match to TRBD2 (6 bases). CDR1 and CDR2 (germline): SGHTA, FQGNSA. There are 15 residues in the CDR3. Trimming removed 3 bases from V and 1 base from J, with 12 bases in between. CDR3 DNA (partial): TGTGCCAGCAGCTTTCGCGGCGGGGCCCAAGAGACC. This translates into CASSFRGGAQET. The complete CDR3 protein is CASSFRGGAQETQYF.

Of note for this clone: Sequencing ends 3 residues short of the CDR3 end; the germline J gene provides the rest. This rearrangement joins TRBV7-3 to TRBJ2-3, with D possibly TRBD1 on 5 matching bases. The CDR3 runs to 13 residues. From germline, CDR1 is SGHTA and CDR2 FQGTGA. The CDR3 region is CASGKGARETQYF. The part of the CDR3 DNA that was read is TGTGCCAGCGGAAAAGGGGCTAGAGAGACG.

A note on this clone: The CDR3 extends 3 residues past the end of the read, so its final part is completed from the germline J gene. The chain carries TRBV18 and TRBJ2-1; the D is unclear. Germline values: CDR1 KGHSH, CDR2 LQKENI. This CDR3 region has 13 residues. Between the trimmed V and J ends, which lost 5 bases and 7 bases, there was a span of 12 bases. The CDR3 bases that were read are TGTGCCAGCTCAAACGAACAGCAGAATGAG. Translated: CASSNEQQNE. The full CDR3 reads CASSNEQQNEQFF. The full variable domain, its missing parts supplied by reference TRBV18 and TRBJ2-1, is NAGVMQNPRHLVRRRGQEARLRCSPMKGHSHVYWYRQLPEEGLKFMVYLQKENIIDESGMPKERFSAEFPKEGPSILRIQQVVRGDSAAYFCASSNEQQNEQFFGPGTRLTVL.

The CDR3 loop reads CSATARGAADTQYF. The DNA read from the CDR3 is TGCAGTGCTACCGCCCGGGGGGCGGCAGATACG. The chain carries TRBV20-1 and TRBJ2-3, with D perhaps matching TRBD2 (7 bases). The DNA ends 3 residues before the CDR3 does, and the rest of the CDR3 is filled in from the germline J gene. This CDR3 has 14 amino acids. Germline loops: CDR1 DFQATT, CDR2 SNEGSKA (reference sequence). The V gene lost 4 bases and the J gene lost 4 bases, with 15 bases spanning the gap.

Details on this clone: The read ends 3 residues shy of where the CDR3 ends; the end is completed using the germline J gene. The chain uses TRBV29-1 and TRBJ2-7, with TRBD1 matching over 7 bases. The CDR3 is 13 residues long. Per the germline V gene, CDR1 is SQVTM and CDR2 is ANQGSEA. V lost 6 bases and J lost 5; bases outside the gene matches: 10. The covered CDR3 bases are TGCAGCGTAAGGGGGCGTCTGAGGGACGAG. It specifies CSVRGRLRDE. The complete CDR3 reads CSVRGRLRDEQYF.